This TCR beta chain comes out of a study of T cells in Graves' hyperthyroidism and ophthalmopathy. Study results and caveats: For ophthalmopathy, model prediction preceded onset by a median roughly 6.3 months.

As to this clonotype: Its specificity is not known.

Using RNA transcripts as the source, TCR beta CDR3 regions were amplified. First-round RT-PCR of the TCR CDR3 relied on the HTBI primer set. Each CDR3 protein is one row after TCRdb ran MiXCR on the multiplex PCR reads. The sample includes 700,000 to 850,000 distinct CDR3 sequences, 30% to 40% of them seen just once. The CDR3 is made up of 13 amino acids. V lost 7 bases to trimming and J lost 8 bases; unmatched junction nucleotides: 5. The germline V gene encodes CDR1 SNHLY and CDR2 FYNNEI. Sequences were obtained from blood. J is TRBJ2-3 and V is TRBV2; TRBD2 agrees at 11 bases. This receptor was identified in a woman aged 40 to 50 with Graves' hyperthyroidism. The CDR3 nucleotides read TGTGCCAGCACAACTAGCGGGAGAAGTACGCAGTATTTT. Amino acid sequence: CASTTSGRSTQYF.